The T cell receptor beta chain under discussion was sequenced for a study of cytomegalovirus exposure and HLA in healthy donors. Across the study: The roughly 700 first-cohort repertoires shared a platform with the 100 to 150 validation repertoires, as reported in a later analysis.

The assay was immunoSEQ multiplex PCR, and TCRdb's table has in-frame clones only and misses some. The table includes roughly 120,000 clones, more than 70% detected once. The CDR3 has 13 amino acids. Germline loops: CDR1 GTSNPN, CDR2 SVGIG (reference sequence). As for this clone: A junction boundary mismatches the germline segment, possibly from a read error.

This sequence originates from a woman aged 25 to 39 in good health and CMV-seronegative. Material: PBMCs. This chain links TRBV30 with TRBJ2-7, with 7 bases aligning to TRBD1. As DNA, the CDR3 is TGTGCCTGGAGTGTACGACAGGGTAACGTGGGCCGCTTC. Translating it yields CAWSVRQGNVGRF.